These 3 T cell receptor beta chains were sequenced from one sample in a study of human T cells and chemical hapten exposure. TCRdb itself ran the RACE reads through MiXCR, one entry per CDR3 protein. Found here are 350,000 to 400,000 distinct CDR3 sequences, about 6% of them singletons; the top ten hold 5% to 6%. As to time point: patch test 2, 6 weeks after DPC sensitization. As for treatment: therapeutic diphenylcyclopropenone sensitization with weekly scalp DPC. The starting material was whole blood, obtained in connection with sensitization to the hapten diphenylcyclopropenone (DPC). The receptors originated from a woman aged 18-29 years with alopecia areata. Some clones in this sample may be carry-over from other donors' samples.

The rearrangement joins TRBV28 to TRBJ2-1; possibly TRBD1 or TRBD2 for D (5 bases each). Between the trimmed V and J ends, which lost 2 bases and 0 bases, there was a span of 17 bases. In germline, CDR1 is MDHEN, CDR2 SYDVKM. This CDR3 has 18 amino acids. The CDR3 region has the DNA TGTGCCAGCAGTTTAGGGGGAGCTGAATCGAGCTCCTACAATGAGCAGTTCTTC. Translating gives CASSLGGAESSSYNEQFF.

This clonotype has only a few counts. The gene calls are TRBV28 and TRBJ2-1, with 10 bases identical to TRBD1. After removal of 5 bases from V and 4 bases from J, the junction contained 2 bases not matched to a gene. The CDR3 runs to 14 residues. The germline CDR1 and CDR2 sequences are MDHEN and SYDVKM. CDR3 loop: CASSGTGVYNEQFF. In DNA, the CDR3 is TGTGCCAGCAGTGGGACAGGGGTTTACAATGAGCAGTTCTTC.

The chain has TRBV15 and TRBJ1-1; a possible D gene is TRBD1 (5 bases). This CDR3 region has 14 residues. Germline CDR1 LNHNV, CDR2 YYDKDF (reference sequence). V was clipped by 2 bases and J by 2 bases, with 9 bases between them. CDR3 bases: TGTGCCACCAGCAGACAGGGACCAAACACTGAAGCTTTCTTT. Its translation: CATSRQGPNTEAFF.